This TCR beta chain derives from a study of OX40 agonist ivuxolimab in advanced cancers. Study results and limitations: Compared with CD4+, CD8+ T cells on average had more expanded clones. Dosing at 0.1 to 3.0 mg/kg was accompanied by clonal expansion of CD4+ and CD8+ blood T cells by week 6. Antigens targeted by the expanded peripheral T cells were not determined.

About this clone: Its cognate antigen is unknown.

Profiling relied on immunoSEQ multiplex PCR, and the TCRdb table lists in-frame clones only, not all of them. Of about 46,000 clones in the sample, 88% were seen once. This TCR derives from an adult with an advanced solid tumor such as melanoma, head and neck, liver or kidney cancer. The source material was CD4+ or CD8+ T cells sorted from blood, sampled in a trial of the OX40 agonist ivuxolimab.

This chain's CDR3 is CASSFNRGETQYF. CDR3 bases: TGTGCCAGCAGCTTTAACAGGGGAGAGACCCAGTACTTC. The V call is TRBV11-1, the J call TRBJ2-5; 7 bases are shared with TRBD1. V lost 3 bases, J lost 4 bases, and 2 bases stayed unmatched. This CDR3 is built from 13 residues. Germline V lookup: CDR1 SGHAT, CDR2 FQDESV (reference sequence). Combining the CDR3 with reference TRBV11-1 and TRBJ2-5 gives the whole variable domain EAEVAQSPRYKITEKSQAVAFWCDPISGHATLYWYRQILGQGPELLVQFQDESVVDDSQLPKDRFSAERLKGVDSTLKIQPAELGDSAMYLCASSFNRGETQYFGPGTRLLVL.